This is a list of T cell receptor beta chains from one sample in a study of response to subunit inactivated influenza vaccine. One entry per CDR3 protein, called by TCRdb with MiXCR from the RT-PCR reads. This table holds about half a million distinct CDR3 sequences, 10% to 11% found once. Sequences were derived from PBMCs from blood, sampled about 40 days after vaccination. The source is a man aged 45-65 years who received an inactivated influenza vaccine. CDR3s include the opening cysteine and the closing phenylalanine or tryptophan. The D gene is left open where the match is weak. Clone size is given for some rows only: seen once, a few or many times, or a class if the clone is expanded.

size | J | V | D | DNA | CDR3
- | TRBJ1-5 | TRBV28 | TRBD1 | TGTGCCAGCAGTTACGACAGGGGGGTTCAGCCCCAGCATTTT | CASSYDRGVQPQHF
few | TRBJ2-1 | TRBV12-3/TRBV12-4 | TRBD1 | TGTGCCAGCAGTCCCCAGGGGGCGGTTGCCGGTGAGCAGTTCTTC | CASSPQGAVAGEQFF
- | TRBJ2-7 | TRBV12-3/TRBV12-4 | - | TGTGCCAGCAGTCCGATGGACAGTTGGGGCGAGCAGTACTTC | CASSPMDSWGEQYF
- | TRBJ2-7 | TRBV15 | TRBD2 | TGTGCCACCAGCTTCATGGGGGGGGGTGTAGTTGAGCAGTACTTC | CATSFMGGGVVEQYF
many | TRBJ2-7 | TRBV7-2 | TRBD2 | TGTGCCAGCAGCTCAAGGACTAGTCTCCGGAACGAGCAGTACTTC | CASSSRTSLRNEQYF
few | TRBJ2-2 | TRBV27 | TRBD2 | TGTGCCAGCAGTTTATGGGGCGGGGGTACGAACACCGGGGAGCTGTTTTTT | CASSLWGGGTNTGELFF
many | TRBJ2-3 | TRBV15 | - | TGTGCCACCAGCAGAGAAATTAGTTTTGCAGATACGCAGTATTTT | CATSREISFADTQYF
few | TRBJ2-2 | TRBV20-1 | - | TGCAGTGCTAGAGATCGTTGGGGAGGCGGGGAGCTGTTTTTT | CSARDRWGGGELFF
- | TRBJ2-1 | TRBV4-2 | TRBD2 | TGTGCCAGCAGCCAAGATCCCCGACCCCGGGGGGATGAGCAGTTCTTC | CASSQDPRPRGDEQFF
- | TRBJ2-1 | TRBV15 | - | TGTGCCACCAGCAGAGTATCCTTGAGCGATGAGCAGTTCTTC | CATSRVSLSDEQFF
few | TRBJ2-1 | TRBV7-3 | TRBD2 | TGTGCCAGCAGCTTAAGCACTAGCGGGACCTACAATGAGCAGTTCTTC | CASSLSTSGTYNEQFF
- | TRBJ2-1 | TRBV20-1 | - | TGCAGTGCTAGAAACGATGAGCAGTTCTTC | CSARNDEQFF
many | TRBJ2-7 | TRBV12-3/TRBV12-4 | TRBD1 | TGTGCCAGCAGTTTGCATGGGACAGGGAACTACGAGCAGTACTTC | CASSLHGTGNYEQYF
- | TRBJ2-7 | TRBV6-5 | - | TGTGCCAGCAGTTACGGCGGGGCCACCTACGAGCAGTACTTC | CASSYGGATYEQYF
many | TRBJ1-5 | TRBV12-3/TRBV12-4 | - | TGTGCCAGCAAGGGGGGGCCCAATCAGCCCCAGCATTTT | CASKGGPNQPQHF
- | TRBJ2-3 | TRBV6-2/TRBV6-3 | TRBD2 | TGTGCCAGCAGTAACAATATTCGAATACCTACTAGCGGCTCCCGGAGCACAGATACGCAGTATTTT | CASSNNIRIPTSGSRSTDTQYF
many | TRBJ2-7 | TRBV20-1 | - | TGCAGTGCAACACCGGGACATCAGGGCTACGAGCAGTACTTC | CSATPGHQGYEQYF
- | TRBJ1-2 | TRBV5-1 | TRBD1 | TGCGCCAGCAGCCTCCAACAGGGGACCTATGGCTACACCTTC | CASSLQQGTYGYTF
- | TRBJ2-7 | TRBV5-1 | TRBD2 | TGCGCCAGCAGTCCCCGACTAGCGGGGGCCTCCTACGAGCAGTACTTC | CASSPRLAGASYEQYF
few | TRBJ2-4 | TRBV18 | TRBD1 | TGTGCCAGCTCACCACAGCCCCGGACGGGACAGGGGGCCCTTCAGTACTTC | CASSPQPRTGQGALQYF
many | TRBJ2-3 | TRBV5-6 | - | TGTGCCAGCAGCTTGTCGGCTAGCTTAAGGGATACGCAGTATTTT | CASSLSASLRDTQYF
few | TRBJ2-7 | TRBV5-1 | - | TGCGCCAGCAGCCGTATGGGGACGGCCCTTTATGAGCAGTACTTC | CASSRMGTALYEQYF
- | TRBJ1-1 | TRBV20-1 | - | TGCAGTGCTCCCCGCCCCGGGGTGGCTTTCTTT | CSAPRPGVAFF
many | TRBJ1-1 | TRBV20-1 | - | TGCAGTGCTAGCGGAGGGGTCGGGGAAGCTTTCTTT | CSASGGVGEAFF
few | TRBJ2-7 | TRBV28 | - | TGTGCCAGCAGTTTGTGGCAAGGGGGGGGAATGGAGCAGTACTTC | CASSLWQGGGMEQYF
- | TRBJ2-2 | TRBV5-1 | TRBD1 | TGCGCCAGCAGCTGGGACAGAACGAACACCGGGGAGCTGTTTTTT | CASSWDRTNTGELFF
- | TRBJ2-2 | TRBV7-2 | TRBD2 | TGTGCCAGCAGCTTCGGGAGGGGAACCGGGGAGCTGTTTTTT | CASSFGRGTGELFF
- | TRBJ2-7 | TRBV9 | TRBD1 | TGTGCCAGCAGCCCCGAGTTGGGACAGGGGAGCCACGAGCAGTACTTC | CASSPELGQGSHEQYF
few | TRBJ2-5 | TRBV25-1 | - | TGTGCCAGCAGTGAATGGGCAGTATGGGGTGAGACCCAGTACTTC | CASSEWAVWGETQYF
many | TRBJ1-1 | TRBV5-1 | - | TGCGCCAGCAGGGCGGAGGGAAGCAGAGAAGCTTTCTTT | CASRAEGSREAFF
- | TRBJ1-2 | TRBV6-1 | TRBD1 | TGTGCCAGCAGCCCCACAGCTACGACAGGGGGCTTACCTGGCTACACCTTC | CASSPTATTGGLPGYTF
- | TRBJ2-5 | TRBV6-4 | - | TGTGCCAGCACCGAAATTGGCAGTAGGGAGACCCAGTACTTC | CASTEIGSRETQYF
few | TRBJ1-5 | TRBV20-1 | - | TGCAGTGCGATGACAGGACGTCAGCCCCAGCATTTT | CSAMTGRQPQHF
few | TRBJ2-7 | TRBV28 | - | TGTGCCAGCAGTTTATGGGGTTTTCGCTCGACTTACGAGCAGTACTTC | CASSLWGFRSTYEQYF
- | TRBJ1-5 | TRBV2 | TRBD1 | TGTGCCAGCAGTGAGGGTCAGGGGGCCTACCAGCCCCAGCATTTT | CASSEGQGAYQPQHF
many | TRBJ2-7 | TRBV5-1 | TRBD1 | TGCGCCAGCAGCCTTTGGACAGGGGCCGAGCAGTACTTC | CASSLWTGAEQYF
few | TRBJ2-7 | TRBV3-1 | - | TGTGCCAGCAGCCGCCTGGGGCGCAAGCGTAACTACGAGCAGTACTTC | CASSRLGRKRNYEQYF
many | TRBJ1-6 | TRBV4-1 | - | TGCGCCAGCAGCCAAGAACAAGACTATAATTCACCCCTCCACTTT | CASSQEQDYNSPLHF
few | TRBJ2-7 | TRBV5-1 | TRBD2 | TGCGCCAGCAGCCGGACTAGCGGGAACGCAGTATTCTACGAGCAGTACTTC | CASSRTSGNAVFYEQYF
many | TRBJ2-3 | TRBV11-2 | TRBD1 | TGTGCCAGCAGACCGACAGGGTTCACAGATACGCAGTATTTT | CASRPTGFTDTQYF
many | TRBJ1-5 | TRBV20-1 | - | TGCAGTGCTAGAGACCCTCTTGGGGCAGGGGCAAATCAGCCCCAGCATTTT | CSARDPLGAGANQPQHF
many | TRBJ2-6 | TRBV12-3/TRBV12-4 | - | TGTGCCAGCAGTCCACCCGGGGCTGGGGCCAACGTCCTGACTTTC | CASSPPGAGANVLTF
- | TRBJ2-7 | TRBV5-5 | - | TGTGCCAGCAGCTTGCGTGAGCCTCCCTACGAGCAGTACTTC | CASSLREPPYEQYF
- | TRBJ1-4 | TRBV7-2 | TRBD1 | TGTGCCAGCAGCCCCAACTTAGGACAGGGAGGGGAAAAACTGTTTTTT | CASSPNLGQGGEKLFF